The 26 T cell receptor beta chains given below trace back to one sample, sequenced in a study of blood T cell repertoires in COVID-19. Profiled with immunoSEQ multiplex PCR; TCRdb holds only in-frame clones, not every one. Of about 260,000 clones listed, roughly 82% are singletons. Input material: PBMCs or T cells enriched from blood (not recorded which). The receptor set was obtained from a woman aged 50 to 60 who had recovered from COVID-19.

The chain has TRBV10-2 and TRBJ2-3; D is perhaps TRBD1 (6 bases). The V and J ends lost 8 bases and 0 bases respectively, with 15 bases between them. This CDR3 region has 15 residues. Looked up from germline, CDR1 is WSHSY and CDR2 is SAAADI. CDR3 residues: CASSLTGTSTDTQYF. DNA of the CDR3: TGCGCCAGCTCATTAACCGGGACAAGCACAGATACGCAGTATTTT.

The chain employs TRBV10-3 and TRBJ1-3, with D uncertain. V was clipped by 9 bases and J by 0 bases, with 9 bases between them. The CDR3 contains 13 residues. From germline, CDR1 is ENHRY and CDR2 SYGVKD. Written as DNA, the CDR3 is TGTGCCATGGCAGGTGCCTCTGGAAACACCATATATTTT. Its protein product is CAMAGASGNTIYF.

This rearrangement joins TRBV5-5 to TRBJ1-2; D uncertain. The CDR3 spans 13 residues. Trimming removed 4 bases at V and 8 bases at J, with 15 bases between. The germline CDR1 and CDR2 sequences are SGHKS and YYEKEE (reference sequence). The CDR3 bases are TGTGCCAGCAGCCTCGGTTGGAGCGGGGGCTACACCTTC. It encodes CASSLGWSGGYTF.

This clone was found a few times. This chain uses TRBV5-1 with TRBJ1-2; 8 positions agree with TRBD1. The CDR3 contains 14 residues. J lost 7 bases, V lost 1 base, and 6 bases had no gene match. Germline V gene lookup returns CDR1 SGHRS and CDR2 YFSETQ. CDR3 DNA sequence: TGCGCCAGCAGCTTGACCGACAGGGGTCCTGGCTACACCTTC. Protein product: CASSLTDRGPGYTF.

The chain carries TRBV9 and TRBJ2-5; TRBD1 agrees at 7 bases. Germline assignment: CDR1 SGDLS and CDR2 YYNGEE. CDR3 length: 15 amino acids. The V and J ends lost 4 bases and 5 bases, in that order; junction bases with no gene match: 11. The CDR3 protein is CASSPTTGMAETQYF. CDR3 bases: TGTGCCAGCAGCCCAACGACAGGGATGGCGGAGACCCAGTACTTC. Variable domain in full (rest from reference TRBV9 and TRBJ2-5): DSGVTQTPKHLITATGQRVTLRCSPRSGDLSVYWYQQSLDQGLQFLIQYYNGEERAKGNILERFSAQQFPDLHSELNLSSLELGDSALYFCASSPTTGMAETQYFGPGTRLLVL.

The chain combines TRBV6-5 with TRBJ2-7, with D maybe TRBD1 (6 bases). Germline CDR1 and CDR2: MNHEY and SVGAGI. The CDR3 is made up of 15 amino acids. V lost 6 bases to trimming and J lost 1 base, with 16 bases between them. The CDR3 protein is CASSMDRKGSYEQYF. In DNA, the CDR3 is TGTGCCAGCAGCATGGACAGAAAGGGGTCCTACGAGCAGTACTTC.

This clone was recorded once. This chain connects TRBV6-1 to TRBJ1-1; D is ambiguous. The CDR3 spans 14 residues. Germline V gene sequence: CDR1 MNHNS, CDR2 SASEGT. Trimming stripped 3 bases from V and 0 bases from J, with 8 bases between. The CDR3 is CASSEMRVNTEAFF. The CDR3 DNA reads TGTGCCAGCAGTGAGATGAGGGTGAACACTGAAGCTTTCTTT.

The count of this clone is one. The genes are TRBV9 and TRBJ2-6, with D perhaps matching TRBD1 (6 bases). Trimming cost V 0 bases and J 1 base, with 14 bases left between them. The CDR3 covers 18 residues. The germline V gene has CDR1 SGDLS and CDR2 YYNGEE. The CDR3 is CASSVVPQQGSGANVLTF. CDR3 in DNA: TGTGCCAGCAGCGTAGTCCCCCAACAGGGATCTGGGGCCAACGTCCTGACTTTC.

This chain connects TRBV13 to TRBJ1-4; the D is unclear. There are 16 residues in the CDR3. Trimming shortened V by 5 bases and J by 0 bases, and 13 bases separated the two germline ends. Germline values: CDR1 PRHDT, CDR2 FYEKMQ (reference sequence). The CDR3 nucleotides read TGTGCCAGCAGCCGAATCCCCCGGGCAACTAATGAAAAACTGTTTTTT. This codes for CASSRIPRATNEKLFF.

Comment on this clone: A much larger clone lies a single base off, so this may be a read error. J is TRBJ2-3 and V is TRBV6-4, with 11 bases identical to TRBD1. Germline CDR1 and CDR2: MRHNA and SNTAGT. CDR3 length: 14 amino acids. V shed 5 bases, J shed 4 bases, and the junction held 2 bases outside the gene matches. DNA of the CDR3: TGTGCCAGCAGTAAGGGACAGGGGGCAGATACGCAGTATTTT. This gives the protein CASSKGQGADTQYF.

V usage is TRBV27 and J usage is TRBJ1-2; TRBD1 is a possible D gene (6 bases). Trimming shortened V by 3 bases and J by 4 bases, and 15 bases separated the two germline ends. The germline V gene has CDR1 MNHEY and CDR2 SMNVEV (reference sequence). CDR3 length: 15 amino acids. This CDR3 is CASSFREGGVYGYTF. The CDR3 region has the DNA TGTGCCAGCAGTTTTCGGGAGGGGGGTGTCTATGGCTACACCTTC.

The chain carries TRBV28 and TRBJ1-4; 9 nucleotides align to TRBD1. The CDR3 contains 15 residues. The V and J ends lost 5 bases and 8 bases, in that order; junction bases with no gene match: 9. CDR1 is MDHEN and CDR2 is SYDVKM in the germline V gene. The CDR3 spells CASSPPGQGKEKLFF. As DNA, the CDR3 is TGTGCCAGCAGTCCGCCGGGACAGGGAAAGGAAAAACTGTTTTTT.

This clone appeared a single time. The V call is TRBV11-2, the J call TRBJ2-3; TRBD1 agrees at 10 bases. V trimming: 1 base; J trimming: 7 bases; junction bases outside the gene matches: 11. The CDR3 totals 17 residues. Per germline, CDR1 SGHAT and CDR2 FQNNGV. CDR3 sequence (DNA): TGTGCCAGCAGCTTAGGGCTCCGGGACAGGGGAGGGTATACGCAGTATTTT. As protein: CASSLGLRDRGGYTQYF.

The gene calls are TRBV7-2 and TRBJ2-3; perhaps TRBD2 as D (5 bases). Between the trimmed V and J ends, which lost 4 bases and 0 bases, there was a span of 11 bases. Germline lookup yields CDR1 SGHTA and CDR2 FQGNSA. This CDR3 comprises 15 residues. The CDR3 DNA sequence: TGTGCCAGCAGCTCTGGGAGACACAGCACAGATACGCAGTATTTT. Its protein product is CASSSGRHSTDTQYF.

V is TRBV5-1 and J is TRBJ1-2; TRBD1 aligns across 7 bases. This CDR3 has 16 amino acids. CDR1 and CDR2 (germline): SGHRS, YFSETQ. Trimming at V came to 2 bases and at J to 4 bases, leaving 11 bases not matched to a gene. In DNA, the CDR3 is TGCGCCAGCAGCTTAGTTGGGGACAGTCGGACCTATGGCTACACCTTC. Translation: CASSLVGDSRTYGYTF.

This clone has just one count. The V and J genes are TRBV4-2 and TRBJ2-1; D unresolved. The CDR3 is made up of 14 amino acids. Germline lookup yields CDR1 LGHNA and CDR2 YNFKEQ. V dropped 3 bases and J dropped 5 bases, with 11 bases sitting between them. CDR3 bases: TGTGCCAGCAGCCACCCTTCCTTTAACAATGAGCAGTTCTTC. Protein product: CASSHPSFNNEQFF.

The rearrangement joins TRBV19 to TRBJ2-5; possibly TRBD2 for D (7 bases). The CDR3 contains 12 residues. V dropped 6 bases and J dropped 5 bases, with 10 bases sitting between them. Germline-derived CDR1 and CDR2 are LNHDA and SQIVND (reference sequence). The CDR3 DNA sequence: TGTGCCAGTAGGGGGGGGGCCGAGACCCAGTACTTC. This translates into CASRGGAETQYF.

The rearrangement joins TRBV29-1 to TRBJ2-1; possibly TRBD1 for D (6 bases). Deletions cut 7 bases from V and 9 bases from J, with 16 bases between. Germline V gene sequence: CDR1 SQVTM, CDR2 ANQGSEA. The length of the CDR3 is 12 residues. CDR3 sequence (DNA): TGCAGCGCCGCGACACAGGGAAGTGAGCAGTTCTTC. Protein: CSAATQGSEQFF.

DNA for the CDR3: TGCGCCAGCAGCTTTCAGACTAGCCAAGAGACCCAGTACTTC. Its protein is CASSFQTSQETQYF. The gene calls are TRBV5-1 and TRBJ2-5; TRBD2 might be the D (6 bases). The CDR3 has 14 residues. Germline lookup yields CDR1 SGHRS and CDR2 YFSETQ. The V gene lost 2 bases and the J gene lost 1 base, with 9 bases spanning the gap.

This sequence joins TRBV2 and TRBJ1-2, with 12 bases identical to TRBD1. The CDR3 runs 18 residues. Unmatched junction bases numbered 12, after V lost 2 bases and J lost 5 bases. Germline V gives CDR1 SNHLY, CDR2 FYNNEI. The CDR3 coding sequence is TGTGCCAGCAGTGAATCGAAAGGGACAGGGGGCTTCAAGTATGGCTACACCTTC. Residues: CASSESKGTGGFKYGYTF.

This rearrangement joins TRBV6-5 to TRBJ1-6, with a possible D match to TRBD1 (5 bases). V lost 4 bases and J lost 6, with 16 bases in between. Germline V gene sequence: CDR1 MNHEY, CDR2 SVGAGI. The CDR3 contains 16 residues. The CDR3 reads CASSSLGQAVNSPLHF. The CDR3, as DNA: TGTGCCAGCAGTTCCCTGGGGCAGGCGGTTAATTCACCCCTCCACTTT.

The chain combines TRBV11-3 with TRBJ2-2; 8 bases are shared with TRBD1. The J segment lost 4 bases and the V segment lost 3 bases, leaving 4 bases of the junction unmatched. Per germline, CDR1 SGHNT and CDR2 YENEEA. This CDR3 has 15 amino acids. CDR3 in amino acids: CASSFGQGITGELFF. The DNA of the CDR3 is TGTGCCAGCAGCTTCGGACAGGGCATCACCGGGGAGCTGTTTTTT.

The CDR3 DNA follows: TGTGCCAGCAGTCGGACAGGGTACGAGCAGTACTTC. The encoded protein is CASSRTGYEQYF. The chain is built from TRBV28 and TRBJ2-7; 8 bases line up with TRBD1. CDR3 length: 12 amino acids. CDR1 and CDR2 from the germline V gene are MDHEN and SYDVKM. J lost 4 bases, V lost 5 bases, and 1 base had no gene match.

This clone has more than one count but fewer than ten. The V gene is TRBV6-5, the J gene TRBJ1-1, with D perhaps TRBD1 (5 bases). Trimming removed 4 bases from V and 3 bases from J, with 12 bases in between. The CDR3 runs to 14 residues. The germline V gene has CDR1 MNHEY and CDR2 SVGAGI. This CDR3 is CASSSTIRDTEAFF. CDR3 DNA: TGTGCCAGCAGTTCTACGATCAGGGACACTGAAGCTTTCTTT.

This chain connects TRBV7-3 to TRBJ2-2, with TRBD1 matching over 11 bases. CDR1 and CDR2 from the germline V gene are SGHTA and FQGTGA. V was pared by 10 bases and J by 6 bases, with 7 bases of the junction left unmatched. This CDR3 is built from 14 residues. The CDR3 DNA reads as TGTGCCACAGGGACAGGGGGAGGCTCCGGGGAGCTGTTTTTT. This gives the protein CATGTGGGSGELFF.

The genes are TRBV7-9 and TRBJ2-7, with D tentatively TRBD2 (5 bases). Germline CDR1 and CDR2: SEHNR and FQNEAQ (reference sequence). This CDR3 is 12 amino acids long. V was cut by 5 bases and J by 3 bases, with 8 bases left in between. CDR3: CASSLGDYEQYF. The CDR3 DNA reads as TGTGCCAGCAGCCTCGGGGACTACGAGCAGTACTTC.